The 28 T cell receptor beta chains presented below share a single source sample, sequenced in a study of cytomegalovirus exposure and HLA in healthy donors. With 60 Vbeta and 13 Jbeta primers, the PCR was carried out. TCRdb keeps only in-frame clones here, not all; method: immunoSEQ multiplex PCR. The sample records some 110,000 clones, around 68% being singletons. Sequencing input: PBMCs. Source of these receptors: a woman aged 45-59 years in good health and CMV-seropositive.

V and J are TRBV19 and TRBJ2-3; D is uncertain. The ends were cut back, 3 bases at V and 2 bases at J, with 6 bases in the middle. Germline assignment: CDR1 LNHDA and CDR2 SQIVND (reference sequence). The CDR3 covers 13 residues. The CDR3 spells CASSIQNTDTQYF. The CDR3 DNA is TGTGCCAGTAGTATCCAGAACACAGATACGCAGTATTTT.

The gene calls are TRBV4-2 and TRBJ1-3, with TRBD1 as a possible D gene (6 bases). Germline loops: CDR1 LGHNA, CDR2 YNFKEQ. V gave up 2 bases and J gave up 2 bases, with 13 bases separating them. The CDR3 has 16 residues. CDR3 bases: TGTGCCAGCAGCCAATCGGTCGGGACACCTGGAAACACCATATATTTT. This sequence encodes CASSQSVGTPGNTIYF.

The rearrangement uses TRBV5-1 and TRBJ1-2, with 9 bases identical to TRBD1. Per germline, CDR1 SGHRS and CDR2 YFSETQ. The CDR3 runs to 14 residues. J lost 5 bases, V lost 0 bases, and 2 bases had no gene match. CDR3 protein: CASSLAGTGYGYTF. CDR3 nucleotides: TGCGCCAGCAGCTTGGCCGGGACAGGGTATGGCTACACCTTC.

This chain joins TRBV27 and TRBJ2-7; TRBD1 is a possible D gene (5 bases). The V end was cut by 3 bases, the J end by 3 bases, with 9 bases between. This CDR3 has 13 residues. Germline values: CDR1 MNHEY, CDR2 SMNVEV (reference sequence). The CDR3: CASSLGPGYEQYF. The CDR3 DNA follows: TGTGCCAGCAGTTTGGGGCCCGGCTACGAGCAGTACTTC.

The chain is built from TRBV6-1 and TRBJ2-5, with D perhaps matching TRBD2 (6 bases). The germline V and J ends were trimmed by 10 bases and 4 bases, with 19 bases remaining between them. CDR1 and CDR2 from the germline V gene are MNHNS and SASEGT. This CDR3 has 14 residues. CDR3 sequence reads: CATRLPGRGETQYF. The DNA of the CDR3 is TGTGCCACCAGGCTCCCCGGGCGGGGAGAGACCCAGTACTTC.

The genes are TRBV28 and TRBJ2-3; TRBD2 is a possible D gene (5 bases). The CDR3 contains 15 residues. Germline V CDR1 and CDR2: MDHEN, SYDVKM. V lost 2 bases, J lost 4 bases, and 13 bases lay in between. DNA of the CDR3: TGTGCCAGCAGTTTAGAGGGAGCTTTCCCAGATACGCAGTATTTT. Protein product: CASSLEGAFPDTQYF. Filled out from reference TRBV28 and TRBJ2-3, the complete variable domain reads DVKVTQSSRYLVKRTGEKVFLECVQDMDHENMFWYRQDPGLGLRLIYFSYDVKMKEKGDIPEGYSVSREKKERFSLILESASTNQTSMYLCASSLEGAFPDTQYFGPGTRLTVL.

The chain joins TRBV4-1 to TRBJ1-2, with 7 bases lining up with TRBD1. Germline V lookup: CDR1 MGHRA, CDR2 YSYEKL. CDR3 length equals 16 residues. V lost 1 base to trimming and J lost 3 bases; unmatched junction nucleotides: 8. The chain's CDR3 is CASSQVPGGLDYGYTF. The DNA for the CDR3 is TGCGCCAGCAGCCAAGTACCAGGGGGATTAGACTATGGCTACACCTTC.

The rearrangement links TRBV19 to TRBJ1-6; no clear D. The CDR3 totals 15 residues. Trimming took 2 bases from V and 4 from J, leaving 9 bases between them. Germline lookup yields CDR1 LNHDA and CDR2 SQIVND (reference sequence). As DNA, the CDR3 is TGTGCCAGTAGTATAACGAACGGGTATAATTCACCCCTCCACTTT. Translation: CASSITNGYNSPLHF.

This sequence joins TRBV10-2 and TRBJ2-3; the D gene is possibly TRBD2 (5 bases). Looked up from germline, CDR1 is WSHSY and CDR2 is SAAADI. The CDR3 is 15 amino acids. Trimming cost V 4 bases and J 3 bases, with 14 bases left between them. CDR3 in DNA: TGCGCCAGCAGTGGGATCGGGATGGCGACAGATACGCAGTATTTT. It codes for CASSGIGMATDTQYF.

As DNA, the CDR3 is TGCGCCAGCAGCCAAGGGACAGGGGGTTATCAGCCCCAGCATTTT. Residues: CASSQGTGGYQPQHF. V gene TRBV4-3 combines with J gene TRBJ1-5; 10 bases map to TRBD1. CDR3 size: 15 residues. Trimming took 1 base from V and 5 from J; bases not matched to a gene: 2. Germline CDR1 LGHNA, CDR2 YSLEER.

V usage is TRBV10-3 and J usage is TRBJ2-7; 7 bases map to TRBD1. Germline lookup yields CDR1 ENHRY and CDR2 SYGVKD. CDR3 size: 14 residues. Losses at the gene ends were 5 bases for V and 2 bases for J; bases not matched to a gene: 6. CDR3 DNA sequence: TGTGCCATCAGTTTAAGACAGGGCCCCTACGAGCAGTACTTC. It yields the protein CAISLRQGPYEQYF.

A few counts support this clone. The V call is TRBV5-6, the J call TRBJ1-5, with TRBD1 matching 7 bases. The CDR3 loop spans 14 amino acids. J was trimmed by 5 bases and V by 0 bases; bases with no gene match: 2. The germline V gene has CDR1 SGHDT and CDR2 YYEEEE. CDR3 protein: CASSLGTGDQPQHF. The CDR3 DNA reads as TGTGCCAGCAGCTTGGGTACAGGGGATCAGCCCCAGCATTTT.

CDR3 in amino acids: CASSQVLVLRDSTYEQYF. CDR3 nucleotide sequence: TGTGCCAGCAGCCAAGTTTTGGTCTTAAGGGACTCAACCTACGAGCAGTACTTC. The chain employs TRBV4-2 and TRBJ2-7, with D perhaps TRBD2 (6 bases). The CDR3 loop spans 18 amino acids. V lost 1 base, J lost 2 bases, and 21 bases lay in between. Germline lookup yields CDR1 LGHNA and CDR2 YNFKEQ.

V gene TRBV28 combines with J gene TRBJ2-1; D may be TRBD1 (5 bases). With 3 bases removed from V and 0 bases from J, the gap between germline ends came to 6 bases. Germline values: CDR1 MDHEN, CDR2 SYDVKM. The CDR3 spans 14 residues. CDR3 residues: CASSFDSSYNEQFF. The CDR3 nucleotides read TGTGCCAGCAGTTTCGACAGCTCCTACAATGAGCAGTTCTTC.

J is TRBJ2-7 and V is TRBV2; D possibly corresponds to TRBD1 (6 bases). Per the germline V gene, CDR1 is SNHLY and CDR2 is FYNNEI. The CDR3 has 16 residues. The V and J ends lost 5 bases and 6 bases respectively, with 23 bases between them. The CDR3 spells CASSQYRAVPRFEQYF. CDR3 DNA: TGTGCCAGCAGTCAGTACAGGGCGGTGCCTCGGTTCGAGCAGTACTTC.

V is TRBV7-7 and J is TRBJ1-1; weak D call: TRBD1 (5 bases). Trimming left V 5 bases short and J 4 bases short, with 11 bases between. This CDR3 contains 13 residues. Germline CDR1 and CDR2: SSHAT and FNYEAQ (reference sequence). The CDR3 DNA reads TGTGCCAGCAGCCCGGCGGGGGGCACTGAAGCTTTCTTT. Residues: CASSPAGGTEAFF.

The rearrangement uses TRBV18 and TRBJ2-1; the D gene is possibly TRBD2 (5 bases). Germline loops: CDR1 KGHSH, CDR2 LQKENI. The V end was cut by 2 bases, the J end by 0 bases, with 11 bases between. The CDR3 runs 16 residues. CDR3 in DNA: TGTGCCAGCTCACCAGCTAGCAAGGGCTCCTACAATGAGCAGTTCTTC. Encoded protein: CASSPASKGSYNEQFF.

The rearrangement uses TRBV29-1 and TRBJ2-7; TRBD2 is a possible D gene (6 bases). Germline values: CDR1 SQVTM, CDR2 ANQGSEA. The CDR3 sequence is 15 residues long. V lost 7 bases and J lost 1, with 20 bases in between. CDR3 loop: CSAQLASTPSYEQYF. In nucleotides, the CDR3 is TGCAGCGCCCAACTAGCCTCCACGCCTTCCTACGAGCAGTACTTC.

This clone was picked up a small number of times. J is TRBJ2-1 and V is TRBV7-8; possibly TRBD2 for D (5 bases). The V and J ends lost 5 bases and 4 bases respectively, with 15 bases between them. Germline lookup yields CDR1 SGHVS and CDR2 FQNEAQ. This CDR3 contains 15 residues. This CDR3 reads CASSPFSTGYNEQFF. The CDR3 DNA reads as TGTGCCAGCAGCCCTTTCTCAACGGGGTACAATGAGCAGTTCTTC.

There are a few counts of this clone. J is TRBJ1-2 and V is TRBV27, with unresolved D. The CDR3 sequence is 14 residues long. Germline CDR1 and CDR2: MNHEY and SMNVEV (reference sequence). V was cut by 7 bases and J by 2 bases, with 14 bases left in between. CDR3: CASMGRGKNYGYTF. The CDR3 DNA reads TGTGCCAGCATGGGTCGGGGAAAAAACTATGGCTACACCTTC.

The chain combines TRBV19 with TRBJ2-5; 9 nucleotides agree with TRBD2. The germline gives CDR1 LNHDA, CDR2 SQIVND (reference sequence). J was trimmed by 2 bases and V by 3 bases; bases with no gene match: 7. The CDR3 spans 16 residues. The CDR3 DNA is TGTGCCAGTAGTATGCGGCGGGGGGGCGAGCAAGAGACCCAGTACTTC. It specifies CASSMRRGGEQETQYF.

V gene TRBV7-6 combines with J gene TRBJ1-1, with a weak D call TRBD1 (6 bases). Trimming pared 5 bases from V and 1 base from J, leaving 14 bases between. Per germline, CDR1 SGHVS and CDR2 FNYEAQ. CDR3 size: 15 residues. CDR3 residues: CASSLEDRANTEAFF. The CDR3 nucleotides read TGTGCCAGCAGCCTAGAGGACAGAGCGAACACTGAAGCTTTCTTT.

The chain links TRBV7-9 to TRBJ2-7; D may be TRBD2 (6 bases). With 5 bases removed from V and 3 bases from J, the gap between germline ends came to 20 bases. Germline V gene data show CDR1 as SEHNR and CDR2 as FQNEAQ (reference sequence). The CDR3 loop spans 16 amino acids. The CDR3 sequence is CASSLVGREANYEQYF. The CDR3 nucleotides are TGTGCCAGCAGCCTAGTAGGTAGGGAGGCTAACTACGAGCAGTACTTC.

The J gene is TRBJ2-1, the V gene TRBV25-1; 8 bases align to TRBD2. CDR3 length equals 14 residues. V was pared by 2 bases and J by 7 bases, with 4 bases of the junction left unmatched. Germline loops: CDR1 MGHDK, CDR2 SYGVNS. The CDR3: CASSEIERGNEQFF. As DNA, the CDR3 is TGTGCCAGCAGTGAAATAGAGCGGGGGAATGAGCAGTTCTTC.

V is TRBV5-8 and J is TRBJ2-1; the D gene is possibly TRBD2 (6 bases). The CDR3 has 18 residues. Per germline, CDR1 SGHTS and CDR2 YDEGEE. V was trimmed by 4 bases and J by 2 bases, leaving 22 bases between them. Written as DNA, the CDR3 is TGTGCCAGCAGCCCCGCCGGGGGTGGGTCAGTTCCCTACAATGAGCAGTTCTTC. It codes for CASSPAGGGSVPYNEQFF.

The chain links TRBV29-1 to TRBJ1-1; D unclear. The CDR3 is 12 residues long. CDR1 is SQVTM and CDR2 is ANQGSEA in the germline V gene. V lost 7 bases, J lost 8 bases, and 17 bases lay in between. The CDR3 loop is CSAYSGREEAFF. CDR3 DNA: TGCAGCGCCTACAGCGGGCGCGAAGAAGCTTTCTTT.

The gene calls are TRBV5-4 and TRBJ2-5, with 8 bases identical to TRBD1. V gave up 3 bases and J gave up 5 bases; unmatched junction bases: 6. This CDR3 has 14 residues. The germline V gene encodes CDR1 SGHNT and CDR2 YYREEE (reference sequence). CDR3 in amino acids: CASSSDRVRETQYF. The CDR3 nucleotides are TGTGCCAGCAGCTCGGACAGGGTTAGGGAGACCCAGTACTTC. Full variable domain (missing parts from reference TRBV5-4 and TRBJ2-5): ETGVTQSPTHLIKTRGQQVTLRCSSQSGHNTVSWYQQALGQGPQFIFQYYREEENGRGNFPPRFSGLQFPNYSSELNVNALELDDSALYLCASSSDRVRETQYFGPGTRLLVL.

The V call is TRBV19, the J call TRBJ2-5; D remains ambiguous. In germline, CDR1 is LNHDA, CDR2 SQIVND (reference sequence). This CDR3 is built from 16 residues. V was shortened by 0 bases and J by 5 bases, with 16 bases between the two germline ends. CDR3 in DNA: TGTGCCAGTAGTATAGATCAGACCAGCGTCGGGGAGACCCAGTACTTC. Translation gives CASSIDQTSVGETQYF. Full variable domain (rest looked up from reference TRBV19 and TRBJ2-5): DGGITQSPKYLFRKEGQNVTLSCEQNLNHDAMYWYRQDPGQGLRLIYYSQIVNDFQKGDIAEGYSVSREKKESFPLTVTSAQKNPTAFYLCASSIDQTSVGETQYFGPGTRLLVL.